This entry lists 23 T cell receptor beta chains sequenced from one sample in a study of blood T cell repertoires in COVID-19. The table came from immunoSEQ multiplex PCR; TCRdb's copy has only in-frame clones and leaves some out. Here the sample spans 52,000 or so clones, roughly 80% being singletons. Material for sequencing was peripheral blood. All receptors come from a human donor in a cohort sampled during active or convalescent COVID-19.

The chain is built from TRBV7-3 and TRBJ2-6; no clear D gene. Germline V gene lookup returns CDR1 SGHTA and CDR2 FQGTGA. V was shortened by 0 bases and J by 0 bases, with 12 bases between the two germline ends. The CDR3 is made up of 18 amino acids. The CDR3 sequence: CASSLTSTPFSGANVLTF. The CDR3 nucleotides read TGTGCCAGCAGCTTAACATCTACCCCTTTCTCTGGGGCCAACGTCCTGACTTTC.

This clone was seen more than once but under ten times. The chain carries TRBV13 and TRBJ2-4, with D possibly being TRBD2 (6 bases). This CDR3 contains 14 residues. Per the germline V gene, CDR1 is PRHDT and CDR2 is FYEKMQ (reference sequence). V lost 3 bases to trimming and J lost 5 bases, with 11 bases between them. Here the CDR3 DNA reads TGTGCCAGCAGCTTGGAGGGTGGCGAAAACATTCAGTACTTC. Translated, it gives CASSLEGGENIQYF.

This chain links TRBV11-2 with TRBJ1-3; 7 bases fit TRBD1. J gave up 1 base and V 8 bases, and 8 bases lay outside the gene matches. CDR3 length: 15 amino acids. Germline CDR1 and CDR2: SGHAT and FQNNGV. CDR3 sequence (DNA): TGTGCCAGCGGCAGACAGGGCCAGTCTGGAAACACCATATATTTT. Protein: CASGRQGQSGNTIYF.

The rearrangement uses TRBV7-3 and TRBJ1-1; 11 bases line up with TRBD1. Germline trimming cut 1 base from V and 4 bases from J; bases unmatched to any gene: 2. CDR1 and CDR2 from the germline V gene are SGHTA and FQGTGA. This CDR3 contains 15 residues. CDR3 in DNA: TGTGCCAGCAGCTTAAAGGGGACAGGGGGCACTGAAGCTTTCTTT. Encoded protein: CASSLKGTGGTEAFF. Based on the CDR3 plus reference TRBV7-3 and TRBJ1-1, the full variable domain is GAGVSQTPSNKVTEKGKYVELRCDPISGHTALYWYRQSLGQGPEFLIYFQGTGAADDSGLPNDRFFAVRPEGSVSTLKIQRTERGDSAVYLCASSLKGTGGTEAFFGQGTRLTVV.

V gene TRBV19 combines with J gene TRBJ1-2; 8 nucleotides line up with TRBD1. The CDR3 runs to 14 residues. CDR1 and CDR2 from the germline V gene are LNHDA and SQIVND (reference sequence). Germline trimming cut 8 bases from V and 4 bases from J; bases unmatched to any gene: 9. CDR3 loop: CASQRTGQIYGYTF. The CDR3 DNA follows: TGTGCCAGTCAACGGACAGGGCAAATCTATGGCTACACCTTC.

The chain employs TRBV3-1 (or the pseudogene TRBV3-2) and TRBJ2-5, with no clear D. CDR3 length: 14 residues. Germline-derived CDR1 and CDR2 are LGHDT and YNNKEL (reference sequence). Trimming took off 0 bases at V and 7 bases at J, with 12 bases between the two ends. This chain's CDR3 is CASSQDSVPGTQYF. CDR3 sequence (DNA): TGTGCCAGCAGCCAAGATTCGGTCCCAGGGACCCAGTACTTC.

V usage is TRBV9 and J usage is TRBJ2-7; D uncertain. This CDR3 comprises 14 residues. Germline V CDR1 and CDR2: SGDLS, YYNGEE. V gave up 0 bases and J gave up 5 bases, with 12 bases separating them. The CDR3 here is CASSVERRPDEQYF. CDR3 nucleotides: TGTGCCAGCAGCGTAGAGCGAAGACCCGACGAGCAGTACTTC.

The CDR3 region has the DNA TGTGCCAGTGGACAGGGGATTTTAACAGATACGCAGTATTTT. This gives the protein CASGQGILTDTQYF. The gene calls are TRBV19 and TRBJ2-3; 9 nucleotides match TRBD1. The CDR3 spans 14 residues. Germline loops: CDR1 LNHDA, CDR2 SQIVND (reference sequence). The V segment lost 8 bases and the J segment 3 bases; nucleotides outside the gene matches: 6.

This chain links TRBV4-3 with TRBJ2-1; 12 bases line up with TRBD2. This CDR3 spans 16 amino acids. The germline V gene has CDR1 LGHNA and CDR2 YSLEER. V gave up 0 bases and J gave up 7 bases; unmatched junction bases: 4. The DNA for the CDR3 is TGCGCCAGCAGCCAAGATTCTCTAGCGGGGGGGAATGAGCAGTTCTTC. It codes for CASSQDSLAGGNEQFF.

The V call is TRBV3-1 (or the pseudogene TRBV3-2), the J call TRBJ2-1; possible D gene TRBD2, 6 bases. Germline lookup yields CDR1 LGHDT and CDR2 YNNKEL (reference sequence). This CDR3 contains 17 residues. The V end was cut by 0 bases, the J end by 2 bases, with 14 bases between. In nucleotides, the CDR3 is TGTGCCAGCAGCCAAGAGCCAGCGGGTCCCGCCTACAATGAGCAGTTCTTC. Its translation: CASSQEPAGPAYNEQFF.

The chain couples TRBV18 to TRBJ2-7; 11 bases match TRBD1. V lost 1 base to trimming and J lost 3 bases; unmatched junction nucleotides: 2. CDR1 is KGHSH and CDR2 is LQKENI in the germline V gene. The CDR3 covers 15 residues. The CDR3 DNA is TGTGCCAGCTCACCACGGGGACAGGGGGTCTACGAGCAGTACTTC. Translating it yields CASSPRGQGVYEQYF.

CDR3 DNA sequence: TGTGCCAGCAGCTTGGCCGGGACAGATTCCTACAATGAGCAGTTCTTC. Its translation is CASSLAGTDSYNEQFF. This chain connects TRBV5-4 to TRBJ2-1; TRBD1 matches 7 bases. The CDR3 is 16 amino acids. Trimming took 0 bases from V and 1 from J; bases not matched to a gene: 4. CDR1 and CDR2 from the germline V gene are SGHNT and YYREEE (reference sequence).

The chain has TRBV28 and TRBJ2-2; D uncertain. The CDR3 length is 17 residues. V lost 1 base to trimming and J lost 1 base, with 13 bases between them. Germline loops: CDR1 MDHEN, CDR2 SYDVKM. The CDR3 protein is CASSLFPWAVNTGELFF. In DNA form, the CDR3 reads TGTGCCAGCAGTTTATTCCCCTGGGCAGTGAACACCGGGGAGCTGTTTTTT.

This clone was counted once. The chain is built from TRBV19 and TRBJ1-2; weak D call: TRBD1 (5 bases). Germline V gene sequence: CDR1 LNHDA, CDR2 SQIVND (reference sequence). The CDR3 contains 15 residues. The V end lost 5 bases, the J end lost 0 bases, and 13 bases lay between the germline ends. DNA for the CDR3: TGTGCCAGTAGTTGGTTGACAGACCCTAACTATGGCTACACCTTC. This encodes CASSWLTDPNYGYTF. Looking up the rest from reference TRBV19 and TRBJ1-2 gives the full variable domain: DGGITQSPKYLFRKEGQNVTLSCEQNLNHDAMYWYRQDPGQGLRLIYYSQIVNDFQKGDIAEGYSVSREKKESFPLTVTSAQKNPTAFYLCASSWLTDPNYGYTFGSGTRLTVV.

CDR3: CASSPRDRGSGETQYF. The CDR3 nucleotides are TGTGCCAGCAGCCCCAGGGACAGGGGCTCCGGAGAGACCCAGTACTTC. The rearrangement joins TRBV7-9 to TRBJ2-5; 10 nucleotides match TRBD1. The CDR3 extends over 16 amino acids. With V trimmed by 5 bases and J by 4 bases, 10 bases remained unmatched. Germline assignment: CDR1 SEHNR and CDR2 FQNEAQ (reference sequence).

This chain connects TRBV12-5 to TRBJ1-5, with 9 bases lining up with TRBD1. The CDR3 length is 16 residues. With V trimmed by 5 bases and J by 4 bases, 9 bases remained unmatched. CDR1 is LGHNT and CDR2 is FRNRAP in the germline V gene. The DNA of the CDR3 is TGTGCTAGTGGTCCCGGGGACAGGGCCCGTAATCAGCCCCAGCATTTT. It encodes CASGPGDRARNQPQHF.

CDR3 bases: TGTGCCAGCAGTCCTCAAGCGGGGGAATTAGAGACCCAGTACTTC. As protein: CASSPQAGELETQYF. J is TRBJ2-5 and V is TRBV6-5; 8 nucleotides match TRBD2. With V trimmed by 5 bases and J by 4 bases, 9 bases remained unmatched. CDR1 is MNHEY, CDR2 SVGAGI, per germline. The CDR3 length is 15 residues.

This chain links TRBV19 with TRBJ2-5; 8 nucleotides agree with TRBD1. V trimming: 4 bases; J trimming: 5 bases; junction bases outside the gene matches: 3. CDR1 is LNHDA, CDR2 SQIVND, per germline (reference sequence). The CDR3 runs to 13 residues. DNA of the CDR3: TGTGCCAGTAGTACGGGGGACAGGGAGACCCAGTACTTC. Translation: CASSTGDRETQYF.

The chain is built from TRBV7-2 and TRBJ2-7, with no clear D. CDR1 and CDR2 (germline): SGHTA, FQGNSA. The CDR3 spans 12 residues. V lost 0 bases, J lost 4 bases, and 4 bases lay in between. CDR3 DNA sequence: TGTGCCAGCAGCTTAGCCCCGTACGAGCAGTACTTC. Its translation is CASSLAPYEQYF.

The chain is built from TRBV5-4 and TRBJ1-2; possible D gene TRBD1, 5 bases. The V gene lost 0 bases and the J gene lost 7 bases, with 19 bases spanning the gap. The CDR3 is made up of 16 amino acids. CDR1 is SGHNT and CDR2 is YYREEE in the germline V gene (reference sequence). Written as DNA, the CDR3 is TGTGCCAGCAGCTTGGTTGGCAGGGAATTGAATGCTGGCTACACCTTC. Translation: CASSLVGRELNAGYTF.

V is TRBV27 and J is TRBJ2-5, with 8 positions matching TRBD2. CDR1 and CDR2 from the germline V gene are MNHEY and SMNVEV (reference sequence). The V and J ends lost 7 bases and 3 bases, in that order; junction bases with no gene match: 4. This CDR3 is built from 13 residues. The CDR3 nucleotides are TGTGCCAGCAACTCGGGGGGGGAAGAGACCCAGTACTTC. Its translation is CASNSGGEETQYF.

In its sample, this clone was seen once. The CDR3 DNA follows: TGTGCCAGCAGCCCCGGGGGGGGAGAGACCCAGTACTTC. Translated, it gives CASSPGGGETQYF. The chain employs TRBV11-3 and TRBJ2-5; 8 bases are shared with TRBD2. The J segment lost 4 bases and the V segment lost 5 bases, leaving 3 bases of the junction unmatched. The CDR3 extends over 13 amino acids. Germline values: CDR1 SGHNT, CDR2 YENEEA. Combining the CDR3 with reference TRBV11-3 and TRBJ2-5 gives the whole variable domain EAGVVQSPRYKIIEKKQPVAFWCNPISGHNTLYWYLQNLGQGPELLIRYENEEAVDDSQLPKDRFSAERLKGVDSTLKIQPAELGDSAVYLCASSPGGGETQYFGPGTRLLVL.

The rearrangement links TRBV7-2 to TRBJ1-2; possible D gene TRBD1, 5 bases. The germline V and J ends were trimmed by 4 bases and 5 bases, with 17 bases remaining between them. CDR1 SGHTA and CDR2 FQGNSA come from the germline V gene. CDR3 length: 15 amino acids. CDR3 loop: CASSSTRGQPYGYTF. CDR3 DNA: TGTGCCAGCAGCTCCACAAGGGGCCAGCCTTATGGCTACACCTTC.